This T cell receptor (beta chain) was recorded in a study of beta chain features in type 1 diabetes. Study-wide points: Moderate but significant shortening of TCRB CDR3s was recorded in all four CD4+ subsets from Type 1 diabetes patients.

This clone was seen a few times. Its target is unknown. Germline values: CDR1 ENHRY, CDR2 SYGVKD. V was cut by 6 bases and J by 8 bases, with 10 bases left in between. The CDR3 is made up of 11 amino acids. Expressed TCRB transcripts got sequenced, as all isolated RNA was reverse transcribed. TCRdb keeps only in-frame clones here, not all; method: immunoSEQ multiplex PCR. The sample has 250,000 to 350,000 clones, roughly an eighth seen once; the top ten hold around 0.016%. The V and J genes are TRBV10-3 and TRBJ1-1; maybe TRBD1 (6 bases). Sequencing input: naive CD4+ T cells from blood. This receptor was taken from a man aged 30 to 39 with type 1 diabetes. CDR3 bases: TGTGCCATCAGGGATACAGGGGAAGCTTTCTTT. It encodes CAIRDTGEAFF.